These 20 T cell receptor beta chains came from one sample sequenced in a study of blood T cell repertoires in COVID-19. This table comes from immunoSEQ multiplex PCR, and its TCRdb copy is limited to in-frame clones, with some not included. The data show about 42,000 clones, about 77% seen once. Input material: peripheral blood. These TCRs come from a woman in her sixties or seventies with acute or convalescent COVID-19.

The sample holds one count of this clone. The CDR3 sequence: CASRWTGSTGELFF. The CDR3, as DNA: TGTGCCAGCAGATGGACAGGTAGCACCGGGGAGCTGTTTTTT. The chain links TRBV2 to TRBJ2-2, with TRBD1 matching over 7 bases. V was clipped by 6 bases and J by 4 bases; unmatched bases: 5. The CDR3 sequence is 14 residues long. CDR1 is SNHLY, CDR2 FYNNEI, per germline.

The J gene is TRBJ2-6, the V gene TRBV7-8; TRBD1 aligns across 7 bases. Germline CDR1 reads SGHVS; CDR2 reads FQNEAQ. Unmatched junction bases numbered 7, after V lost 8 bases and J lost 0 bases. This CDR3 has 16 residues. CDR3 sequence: CASRTSGGSGANVLTF. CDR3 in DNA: TGTGCCAGCCGCACCTCAGGGGGCTCTGGGGCCAACGTCCTGACTTTC.

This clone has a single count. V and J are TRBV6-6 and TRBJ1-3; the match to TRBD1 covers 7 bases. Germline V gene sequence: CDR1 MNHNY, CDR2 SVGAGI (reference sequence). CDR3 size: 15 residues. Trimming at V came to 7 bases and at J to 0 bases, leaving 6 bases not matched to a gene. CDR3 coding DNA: TGTGCCAGCAAACCAGGGGGTAGCTCTGGAAACACCATATATTTT. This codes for CASKPGGSSGNTIYF.

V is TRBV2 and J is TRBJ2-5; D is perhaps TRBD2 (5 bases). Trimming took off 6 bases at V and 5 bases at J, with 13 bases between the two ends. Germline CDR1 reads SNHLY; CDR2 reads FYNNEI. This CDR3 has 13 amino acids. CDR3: CASRRGTVETQYF. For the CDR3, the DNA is TGTGCCAGCAGACGGGGTACCGTTGAGACCCAGTACTTC.

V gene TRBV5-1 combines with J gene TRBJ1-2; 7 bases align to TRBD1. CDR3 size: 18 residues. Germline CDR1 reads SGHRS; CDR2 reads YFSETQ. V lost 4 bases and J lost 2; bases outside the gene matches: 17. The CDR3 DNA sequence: TGCGCCAGCAGCCCGAGCCTGGAGGGGGCGAATCCCAACTATGGCTACACCTTC. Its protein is CASSPSLEGANPNYGYTF.

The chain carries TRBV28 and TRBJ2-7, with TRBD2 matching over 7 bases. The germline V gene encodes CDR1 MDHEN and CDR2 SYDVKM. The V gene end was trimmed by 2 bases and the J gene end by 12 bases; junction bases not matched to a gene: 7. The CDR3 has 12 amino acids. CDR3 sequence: CASSLRASGRYF. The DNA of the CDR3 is TGTGCCAGCAGTTTACGGGCTAGCGGACGGTACTTC.

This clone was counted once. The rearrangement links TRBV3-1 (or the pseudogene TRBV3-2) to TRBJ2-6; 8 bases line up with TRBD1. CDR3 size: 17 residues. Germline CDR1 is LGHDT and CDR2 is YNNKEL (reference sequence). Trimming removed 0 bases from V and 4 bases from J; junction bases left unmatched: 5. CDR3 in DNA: TGTGCCAGCAGCCAAGACAGGGGGCTGGGAGGGGCCAACGTCCTGACTTTC. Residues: CASSQDRGLGGANVLTF.

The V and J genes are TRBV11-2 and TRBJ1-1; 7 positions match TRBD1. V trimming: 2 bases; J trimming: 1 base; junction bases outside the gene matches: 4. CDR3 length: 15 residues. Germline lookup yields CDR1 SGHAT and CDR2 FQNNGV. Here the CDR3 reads CASSLTGQWNTEAFF. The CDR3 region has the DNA TGTGCCAGCAGCTTAACGGGACAGTGGAACACTGAAGCTTTCTTT.

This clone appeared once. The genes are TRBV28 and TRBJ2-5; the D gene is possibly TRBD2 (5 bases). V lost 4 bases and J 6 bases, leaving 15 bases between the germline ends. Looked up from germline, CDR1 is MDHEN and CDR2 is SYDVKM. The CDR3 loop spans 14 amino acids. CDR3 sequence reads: CASSWAGALQTQYF. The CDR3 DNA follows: TGTGCCAGCAGTTGGGCGGGTGCGTTGCAGACCCAGTACTTC.

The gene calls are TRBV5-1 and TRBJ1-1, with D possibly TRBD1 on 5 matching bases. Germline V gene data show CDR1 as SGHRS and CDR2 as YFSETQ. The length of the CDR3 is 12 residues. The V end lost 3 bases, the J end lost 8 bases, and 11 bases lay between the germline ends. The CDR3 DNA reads TGCGCCAGCAGCTACCAGGGTTTGGAAGCTTTCTTT. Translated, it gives CASSYQGLEAFF.

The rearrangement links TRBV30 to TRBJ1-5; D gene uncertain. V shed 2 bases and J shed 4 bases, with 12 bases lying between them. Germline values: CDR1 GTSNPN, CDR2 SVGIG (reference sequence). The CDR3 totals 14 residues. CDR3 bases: TGTGCCTGGAGTTCTTGGACTGAAAATCAGCCCCAGCATTTT. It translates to CAWSSWTENQPQHF.

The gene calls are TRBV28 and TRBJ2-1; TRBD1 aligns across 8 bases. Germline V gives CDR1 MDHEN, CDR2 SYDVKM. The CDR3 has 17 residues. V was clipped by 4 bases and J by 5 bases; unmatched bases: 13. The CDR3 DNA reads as TGTGCCAGCAGTTCGTCATGGACAGGGCGAAACAACAATGAGCAGTTCTTC. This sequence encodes CASSSSWTGRNNNEQFF.

The CDR3 spells CASGLGRGYNEQFF. CDR3 DNA sequence: TGTGCCAGCGGCCTCGGACGGGGCTACAATGAGCAGTTCTTC. This chain uses TRBV6-5 with TRBJ2-1; a possible D gene is TRBD2 (5 bases). The CDR3 consists of 14 residues. V dropped 8 bases and J dropped 3 bases, with 14 bases sitting between them. Germline loops: CDR1 MNHEY, CDR2 SVGAGI.

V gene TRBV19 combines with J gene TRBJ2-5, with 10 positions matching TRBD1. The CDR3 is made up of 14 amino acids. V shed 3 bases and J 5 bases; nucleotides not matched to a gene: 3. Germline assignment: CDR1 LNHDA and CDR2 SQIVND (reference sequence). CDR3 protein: CASSIGTGAETQYF. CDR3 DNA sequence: TGTGCCAGTAGTATTGGGACAGGGGCCGAGACCCAGTACTTC.

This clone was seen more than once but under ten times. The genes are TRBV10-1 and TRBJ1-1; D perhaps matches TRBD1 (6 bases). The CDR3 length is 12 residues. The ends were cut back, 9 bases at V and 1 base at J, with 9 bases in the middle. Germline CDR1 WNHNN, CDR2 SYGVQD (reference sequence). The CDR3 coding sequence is TGCGCCAGGAGGACAGCGAACACTGAAGCTTTCTTT. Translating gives CARRTANTEAFF.

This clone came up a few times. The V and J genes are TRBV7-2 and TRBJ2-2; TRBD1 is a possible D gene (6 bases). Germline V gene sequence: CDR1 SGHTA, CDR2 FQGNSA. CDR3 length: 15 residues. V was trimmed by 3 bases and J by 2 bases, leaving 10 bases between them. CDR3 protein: CASSFTGTNTGELFF. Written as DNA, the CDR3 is TGTGCCAGCAGCTTCACCGGGACAAACACCGGGGAGCTGTTTTTT.

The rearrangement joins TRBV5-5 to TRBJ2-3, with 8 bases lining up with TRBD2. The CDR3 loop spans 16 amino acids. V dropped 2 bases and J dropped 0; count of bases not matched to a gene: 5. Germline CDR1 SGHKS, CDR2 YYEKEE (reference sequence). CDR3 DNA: TGTGCCAGCAGCTTCGGCGGGGGGCCAAGCACAGATACGCAGTATTTT. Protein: CASSFGGGPSTDTQYF.

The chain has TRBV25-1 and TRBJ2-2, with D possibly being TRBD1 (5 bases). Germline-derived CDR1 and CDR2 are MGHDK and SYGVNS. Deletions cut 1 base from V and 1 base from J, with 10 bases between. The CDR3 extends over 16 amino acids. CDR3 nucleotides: TGTGCCAGCAGTGAATGGGGCAGGAGGAACACCGGGGAGCTGTTTTTT. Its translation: CASSEWGRRNTGELFF.

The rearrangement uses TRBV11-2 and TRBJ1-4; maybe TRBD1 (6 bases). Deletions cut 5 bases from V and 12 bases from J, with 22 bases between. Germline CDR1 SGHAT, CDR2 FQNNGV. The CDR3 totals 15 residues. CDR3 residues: CASSLQTGVIGELFF. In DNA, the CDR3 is TGTGCCAGCAGCCTACAGACAGGAGTGATAGGCGAACTGTTTTTT.

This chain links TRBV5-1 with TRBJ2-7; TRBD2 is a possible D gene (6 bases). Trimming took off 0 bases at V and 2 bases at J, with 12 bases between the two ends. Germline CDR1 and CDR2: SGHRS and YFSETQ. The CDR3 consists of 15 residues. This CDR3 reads CASSLGPGAPYEQYF. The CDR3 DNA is TGCGCCAGCAGCTTGGGTCCGGGAGCCCCCTACGAGCAGTACTTC.